The rows below give T cell receptor beta chains drawn from one sample of a study of T cells expressing NK-cell markers. Reanalyzing the 5' RACE reads, TCRdb keeps one entry per CDR3 protein, without DNA. The sample holds roughly 280,000 distinct CDR3 sequences. Sequenced sample: blood T cells: a sorted CD56 or NKG2C T cell subset, CD4+ or CD8+ T cells, or bulk PBMC T cells (not recorded which). Receptors originate from a man aged 18 to 30 in good health. Each CDR3 is given with its conserved first and last residue.

cdr3_aa: CASSQELLAGELFF; j_call: TRBJ2-2; v_call: TRBV4-3
cdr3_aa: CASSLMFGRLLPSGANVLTF; j_call: TRBJ2-6; v_call: TRBV12-3/TRBV12-4
cdr3_aa: CASSTDLAVPINEQFF; j_call: TRBJ2-1; v_call: TRBV19
cdr3_aa: CASSLQTGVYEQYF; j_call: TRBJ2-7; v_call: TRBV11-3
cdr3_aa: CASSQDGAVSSYNEQFF; j_call: TRBJ2-1; v_call: TRBV4-1
cdr3_aa: CASSYSGTEKLFF; j_call: TRBJ1-4; v_call: TRBV6-5
cdr3_aa: CASSSPSTDTQYF; j_call: TRBJ2-3; v_call: TRBV7-8
cdr3_aa: CSATGTAHIQETQYF; j_call: TRBJ2-5; v_call: TRBV20-1
cdr3_aa: CASSFLPPRRITDTQYF; j_call: TRBJ2-3; v_call: TRBV12-3/TRBV12-4
cdr3_aa: CASSLDPQRELFF; j_call: TRBJ2-2; v_call: TRBV11-3
cdr3_aa: CASSLVGTSVESYF; j_call: TRBJ2-3; v_call: TRBV5-1
cdr3_aa: CASSLFSGAAFF; j_call: TRBJ1-1; v_call: TRBV5-6
cdr3_aa: CASSLTAPARDTQYF; j_call: TRBJ2-3; v_call: TRBV5-1
cdr3_aa: CAIRRGLAGAGELFF; j_call: TRBJ2-2; v_call: TRBV27
cdr3_aa: CASSSTWAGEALTDTQYF; j_call: TRBJ2-3; v_call: TRBV5-4
cdr3_aa: CASSATTPKLFF; j_call: TRBJ1-4; v_call: TRBV12-3/TRBV12-4
cdr3_aa: CSVFSGAEWEQFF; j_call: TRBJ2-1; v_call: TRBV29-1
cdr3_aa: CASSVVGAGGSDTQYF; j_call: TRBJ2-3; v_call: TRBV9
cdr3_aa: CASRAQGARKNIQYF; j_call: TRBJ2-4; v_call: TRBV27
cdr3_aa: CASSPDREFSGNTIYF; j_call: TRBJ1-3; v_call: TRBV4-2
cdr3_aa: CASSDQRDSYTDTQYF; j_call: TRBJ2-3; v_call: TRBV11-2
cdr3_aa: CASSPVGTGVYYEQYF; j_call: TRBJ2-7; v_call: TRBV18
cdr3_aa: CASSPPVLGLWNEQFF; j_call: TRBJ2-1; v_call: TRBV18
cdr3_aa: CASSWSEPSGNTIYF; j_call: TRBJ1-3; v_call: TRBV5-1
cdr3_aa: CATSETRWDKNNEQFF; j_call: TRBJ2-1; v_call: TRBV24-1
cdr3_aa: CASSFRQVNTEAFF; j_call: TRBJ1-1; v_call: TRBV27
cdr3_aa: CAASDFTRGKGYTF; j_call: TRBJ1-2; v_call: TRBV24-1
cdr3_aa: CASSLGVRTTYNEQFF; j_call: TRBJ2-1; v_call: TRBV5-5
cdr3_aa: CSASRGLTYEQYF; j_call: TRBJ2-7; v_call: TRBV20-1